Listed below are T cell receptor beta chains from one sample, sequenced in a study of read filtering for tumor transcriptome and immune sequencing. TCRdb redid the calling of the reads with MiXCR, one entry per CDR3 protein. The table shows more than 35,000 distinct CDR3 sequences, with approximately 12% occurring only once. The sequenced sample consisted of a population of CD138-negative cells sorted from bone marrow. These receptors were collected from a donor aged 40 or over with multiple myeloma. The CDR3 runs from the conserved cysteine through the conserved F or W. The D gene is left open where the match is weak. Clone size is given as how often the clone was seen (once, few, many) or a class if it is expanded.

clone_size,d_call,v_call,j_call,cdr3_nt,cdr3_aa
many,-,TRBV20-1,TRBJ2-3,TGCAGTGCTAGAACCCCCCAGGGCAGCACAGATACGCAGTATTTT,CSARTPQGSTDTQYF
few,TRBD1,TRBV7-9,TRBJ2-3,TGTGCCAGCAGCCCATACAGGGGGCCGACAGAGACGCAGTATTTT,CASSPYRGPTETQYF
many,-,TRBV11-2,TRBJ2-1,TGTGCCAGCAGCCTAACAGGGACCTACAATGAGCAGTTCTTC,CASSLTGTYNEQFF
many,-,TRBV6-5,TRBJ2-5,TGTGCCAGCAGTACTAGGAGTGGGACCCAGTACTTC,CASSTRSGTQYF
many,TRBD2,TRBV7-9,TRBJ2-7,TGTGCCAGCAGCCCTCATAGCGGGGTGACCTACGAGCAGTACTTC,CASSPHSGVTYEQYF
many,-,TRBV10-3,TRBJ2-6,TGTGCCATCAGTCAACAGGGAGCCGGGGCCAACGTCCTGACTTTC,CAISQQGAGANVLTF
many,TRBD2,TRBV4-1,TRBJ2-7,TGCGCCAGCAGCCAAGATTTCGGCCTAGCGGGGGCGGGGGAGCAGTACTTC,CASSQDFGLAGAGEQYF
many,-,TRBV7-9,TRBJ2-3,TGTGCCTCAACGCAATGGTCATTACTCAGCACAGATACGCAGTATTTT,CASTQWSLLSTDTQYF
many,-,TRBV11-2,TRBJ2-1,TGTGCCAGCAGCTCCCAGATGGTCAATGAGCAGTTCTTC,CASSSQMVNEQFF
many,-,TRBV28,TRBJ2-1,TGTGCCAGCAGTTTATTAGACAGTTACAATGAGCAGTTCTTC,CASSLLDSYNEQFF
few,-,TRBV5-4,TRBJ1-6,TGTGCCAGCAGCTTGGCCCAAGATTCACCCCTCCACTTT,CASSLAQDSPLHF
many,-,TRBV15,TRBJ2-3,TGTGCCACCAGCAGAGTGGGGACGGATACGCAGTATTTT,CATSRVGTDTQYF